This T cell receptor (beta chain) was identified in a study of molecular identifiers for immune sequencing clone quantification. Previously described methods and listed TCR primers were employed for the bulk TCR libraries. TCRdb re-called the PCR reads through MiXCR, storing one row per CDR3 protein. There are about 67,000 distinct CDR3 sequences in the sample; under 20% occur only once, and approximately 1.5% lies in the top ten. This clonotype was observed many times. The germline V gene encodes CDR1 SEHNR and CDR2 FQNEAQ (reference sequence). The CDR3 is made up of 12 amino acids. V was shortened by 5 bases and J by 4 bases, with 9 bases between the two germline ends.

The chain employs TRBV7-9 and TRBJ2-7, with D perhaps TRBD1 or TRBD2 (5 bases each). The clonotype was recovered from a human donor in good health. Some libraries in this study had Jurkat cell RNA spiked in. Material for sequencing was naive CD8+ T cells from blood, with Jurkat cell RNA spiked in. The subset denotes: FACS-sorted CD8+CD4-CCR7+CD45RA+ naive T cells. The CDR3 reads CASSRDRYEQYF. The CDR3 coding sequence is TGTGCCAGCAGCCGGGACCGGTACGAGCAGTACTTC.